The clone carrying this T cell receptor beta chain was detected a few times. As yet, its antigen is unknown. A junction boundary mismatches the germline segment, possibly from a read error. The unsorted samples had around 100 million PBMCs used for genomic DNA. This specimen belongs to a study of shared clonotypes between healthy human individuals. The CDR3 has 19 amino acids. Germline values: CDR1 LNHNV, CDR2 YYDKDF (reference sequence). An assay was performed, and its level was deep. Profiled with immunoSEQ multiplex PCR; TCRdb holds only in-frame clones, not every one. This table has about 500,000 clones, approximately 77% appearing once. Study-wide points: It was expected that sequencing depth would affect clonotype sharing among donors.

The sample was PBMCs. The sequence came from a woman aged 40 to 50 in good health. Some clones in this sample may be carry-over from other donors' samples. This chain uses TRBV15 with TRBJ2-3; 7 bases agree with TRBD1. CDR3 loop: CAPSRVPGQTTKITDTQYF. CDR3 in DNA: TGTGCCCCCAGCAGAGTTCCGGGACAGACGACCAAAATCACAGATACGCAGTATTTT.